These 28 T cell receptor beta chains share one sample of origin, sequenced in a study of brain T cells in children with intractable seizures. Profiled with immunoSEQ multiplex PCR; TCRdb holds only in-frame clones, not every one. The sample yields 80,000 or so clones, around 93% seen once. The source material was peripheral blood, sampled at surgery. These receptors all come from a boy under three years old with tuberous sclerosis and intractable seizures.

The gene calls are TRBV4-1 and TRBJ2-1, with D maybe TRBD2 (5 bases). The germline V gene has CDR1 MGHRA and CDR2 YSYEKL. The CDR3 covers 16 residues. V lost 0 bases to trimming and J lost 4 bases, with 13 bases between them. CDR3 coding DNA: TGCGCCAGCAGCCAAGACCCGACTACAACATACAATGAGCAGTTCTTC. It codes for CASSQDPTTTYNEQFF.

The rearrangement joins TRBV6-1 to TRBJ2-6; TRBD2 matches at 8 bases. CDR3 size: 19 residues. The germline V gene has CDR1 MNHNS and CDR2 SASEGT. V lost 0 bases and J lost 4; bases outside the gene matches: 11. CDR3 amino acids: CASSEAPGGTFGGANVLTF. The CDR3 nucleotides are TGTGCCAGCAGTGAAGCTCCGGGAGGGACCTTCGGGGGGGCCAACGTCCTGACTTTC.

The rearrangement joins TRBV5-1 to TRBJ1-1; D is undetermined. This CDR3 comprises 14 residues. Germline CDR1 is SGHRS and CDR2 is YFSETQ. V was cut by 5 bases and J by 10 bases, with 21 bases left in between. The CDR3 DNA follows: TGCGCCAGCAGTTCTTTGGACGGCCCCGCGGGAGCTTTCTTT. Protein product: CASSSLDGPAGAFF. The full variable domain, completed using reference TRBV5-1 and TRBJ1-1, is KAGVTQTPRYLIKTRGQQVTLSCSPISGHRSVSWYQQTPGQGLQFLFEYFSETQRNKGNFPGRFSGRQFSNSRSEMNVSTLELGDSALYLCASSSLDGPAGAFFGQGTRLTVV.

This clone was detected once. CDR3 DNA: TGTGCCAGCAGCTTAGCACCACTAGCGGGAGTTTCTAATGAGCAGTTCTTC. Translation: CASSLAPLAGVSNEQFF. This chain links TRBV11-2 with TRBJ2-1, with 11 bases aligning to TRBD2. Germline V gives CDR1 SGHAT, CDR2 FQNNGV. With 1 base clipped from V and 7 bases from J, the junction kept 9 bases outside the gene matches. The CDR3 covers 17 residues.

The V call is TRBV6-2 or TRBV6-3, the J call TRBJ2-3; D unresolved. Germline-derived CDR1 and CDR2 are MNHEY and SVGEGT. The ends were cut back, 0 bases at V and 5 bases at J, with 12 bases in the middle. This CDR3 region has 15 residues. The CDR3 sequence: CASSYSSRTLDTQYF. The CDR3 bases are TGTGCCAGCAGTTACTCGAGCAGGACCTTAGATACGCAGTATTTT.

The CDR3 spells CASMGEGRRVETQYF. The CDR3 DNA reads as TGTGCCAGCATGGGGGAGGGGAGGAGGGTAGAGACCCAGTACTTC. V and J are TRBV6-5 and TRBJ2-5; 7 positions agree with TRBD2. The germline CDR1 and CDR2 sequences are MNHEY and SVGAGI. J lost 4 bases, V lost 7 bases, and 12 bases had no gene match. The CDR3 covers 15 residues.

The CDR3 sequence is CAWITGTETYNEQFF. As DNA, the CDR3 is TGTGCCTGGATAACCGGGACAGAGACCTACAATGAGCAGTTCTTC. The rearrangement joins TRBV30 to TRBJ2-1; 7 nucleotides line up with TRBD1. V gave up 4 bases and J gave up 2 bases; unmatched junction bases: 8. The CDR3 extends over 15 amino acids. Germline V gives CDR1 GTSNPN, CDR2 SVGIG (reference sequence).

The V and J genes are TRBV11-1 and TRBJ2-7; D call uncertain. V lost 0 bases and J 6 bases, leaving 6 bases between the germline ends. CDR3 size: 12 residues. Germline values: CDR1 SGHAT, CDR2 FQDESV (reference sequence). This CDR3 reads CASSLAGFEQYF. In DNA form, the CDR3 reads TGTGCCAGCAGCTTAGCAGGGTTCGAGCAGTACTTC.

J is TRBJ2-1 and V is TRBV5-4, with D hard to call. CDR3 size: 14 residues. Trimming took 2 bases from V and 5 from J, leaving 11 bases between them. The germline V gene encodes CDR1 SGHNT and CDR2 YYREEE (reference sequence). The CDR3 DNA reads as TGTGCCAGCAGCTTCGGGCCTTCCGACAATGAGCAGTTCTTC. It encodes CASSFGPSDNEQFF.

V and J are TRBV9 and TRBJ2-5, with 14 nucleotides matching TRBD2. The V and J ends lost 4 bases and 1 base, in that order; junction bases with no gene match: 3. CDR3 length equals 16 residues. The germline V gene encodes CDR1 SGDLS and CDR2 YYNGEE. CDR3: CASSTGLAGAQETQYF. DNA of the CDR3: TGTGCCAGCAGCACGGGACTAGCGGGGGCCCAAGAGACCCAGTACTTC. The full variable domain, completed using reference TRBV9 and TRBJ2-5, is DSGVTQTPKHLITATGQRVTLRCSPRSGDLSVYWYQQSLDQGLQFLIQYYNGEERAKGNILERFSAQQFPDLHSELNLSSLELGDSALYFCASSTGLAGAQETQYFGPGTRLLVL.

CDR3 loop: CASSDQGLFAGANTEAFF. The CDR3 DNA follows: TGCGCCAGCAGTGACCAGGGCCTATTTGCAGGGGCGAACACTGAAGCTTTCTTT. This chain joins TRBV10-2 and TRBJ1-1; TRBD1 is a possible D gene (6 bases). Germline-derived CDR1 and CDR2 are WSHSY and SAAADI. The CDR3 spans 18 residues. The germline V and J ends were trimmed by 3 bases and 1 base, with 21 bases remaining between them.

This clone was counted once. CDR3 coding DNA: TGTGCCAGCAGCTTTAGCGGTCAGGTTGATGAGCAGTTCTTC. It yields the protein CASSFSGQVDEQFF. The rearrangement joins TRBV7-6 to TRBJ2-1; D is possibly TRBD2 (6 bases). The CDR3 has 14 residues. Germline assignment: CDR1 SGHVS and CDR2 FNYEAQ. The V end lost 3 bases, the J end lost 8 bases, and 14 bases lay between the germline ends.

The chain recombines TRBV2 with TRBJ2-1; perhaps TRBD2 as D (6 bases). Trimming removed 2 bases from V and 10 bases from J, with 18 bases in between. Germline loops: CDR1 SNHLY, CDR2 FYNNEI. CDR3 length equals 15 residues. The CDR3: CASSESNRLAREQFF. DNA of the CDR3: TGTGCCAGCAGTGAAAGTAATAGGCTAGCGAGAGAGCAGTTCTTC.

The chain carries TRBV10-3 and TRBJ1-2; D call uncertain. V dropped 2 bases and J dropped 2 bases, with 12 bases sitting between them. The CDR3 covers 15 residues. Germline V CDR1 and CDR2: ENHRY, SYGVKD. This chain's CDR3 is CAISEAPGRNYGYTF. The CDR3 nucleotides are TGTGCCATCAGTGAGGCTCCGGGCCGCAACTATGGCTACACCTTC.

The DNA for the CDR3 is TGTGCCAGCAGCCAAGACCCTGTCTACGGGAGGTCAGGGGCCAACGTCCTGACTTTC. This encodes CASSQDPVYGRSGANVLTF. This chain links TRBV4-2 with TRBJ2-6; 7 positions match TRBD2. The germline gives CDR1 LGHNA, CDR2 YNFKEQ. The length of the CDR3 is 19 residues. J gave up 4 bases and V 0 bases, and 12 bases lay outside the gene matches.

The V and J genes are TRBV10-1 and TRBJ1-4; 7 positions agree with TRBD1. Germline V gene data show CDR1 as WNHNN and CDR2 as SYGVQD (reference sequence). This CDR3 spans 20 amino acids. V shed 5 bases, J shed 5 bases, and the junction held 23 bases outside the gene matches. The CDR3 spells CASSSPTGERGDQQNEKLFF. The CDR3 DNA sequence: TGCGCCAGCAGTAGCCCAACAGGGGAGCGGGGCGACCAGCAGAATGAAAAACTGTTTTTT.

The rearrangement joins TRBV5-4 to TRBJ1-1; possible D gene TRBD1, 5 bases. CDR1 is SGHNT and CDR2 is YYREEE in the germline V gene (reference sequence). This CDR3 is 15 amino acids long. The germline V and J ends were trimmed by 1 base and 2 bases, with 12 bases remaining between them. The CDR3 spells CASSLSPTANTEAFF. The DNA for the CDR3 is TGTGCCAGCAGCTTGAGCCCGACAGCCAACACTGAAGCTTTCTTT.

The rearrangement uses TRBV4-1 and TRBJ1-2; 9 positions match TRBD1. The CDR3 sequence is 15 residues long. J gave up 4 bases and V 4 bases, and 7 bases lay outside the gene matches. Germline V lookup: CDR1 MGHRA, CDR2 YSYEKL. The CDR3 region is CASSRLRDRAYGYTF. The CDR3, as DNA: TGCGCCAGCAGCCGTCTCCGGGACAGGGCCTATGGCTACACCTTC.

This sequence joins TRBV9 and TRBJ2-1; 14 bases align to TRBD2. Germline V gives CDR1 SGDLS, CDR2 YYNGEE. The CDR3 loop spans 16 amino acids. V shed 4 bases, J shed 7 bases, and the junction held 7 bases outside the gene matches. The CDR3 DNA follows: TGTGCCAGCAGCCCGACTAGCGGGAGGGCCGTGAATGAGCAGTTCTTC. Residues: CASSPTSGRAVNEQFF. The full variable domain, its missing parts supplied by reference TRBV9 and TRBJ2-1, is DSGVTQTPKHLITATGQRVTLRCSPRSGDLSVYWYQQSLDQGLQFLIQYYNGEERAKGNILERFSAQQFPDLHSELNLSSLELGDSALYFCASSPTSGRAVNEQFFGPGTRLTVL.

V and J are TRBV7-9 and TRBJ2-5; D perhaps matches TRBD2 (6 bases). V gave up 3 bases and J gave up 4 bases, with 15 bases separating them. The germline V gene has CDR1 SEHNR and CDR2 FQNEAQ (reference sequence). CDR3 length equals 15 residues. CDR3 sequence (DNA): TGTGCCAGCAGCTTGATGGAGGGGAGGAGAGAGACCCAGTACTTC. It encodes CASSLMEGRRETQYF.

This chain links TRBV5-1 with TRBJ2-7, with 9 positions matching TRBD1. Germline V gene lookup returns CDR1 SGHRS and CDR2 YFSETQ. V gave up 3 bases and J gave up 2 bases; unmatched junction bases: 6. The CDR3 runs 15 residues. The CDR3 loop is CASSWGQGETYEQYF. DNA of the CDR3: TGCGCCAGCAGCTGGGGACAGGGTGAAACCTACGAGCAGTACTTC.

V gene TRBV4-1 combines with J gene TRBJ2-1; D call uncertain. Trimming took 3 bases from V and 0 from J, leaving 12 bases between them. The CDR3 is made up of 16 amino acids. The germline V gene encodes CDR1 MGHRA and CDR2 YSYEKL. The CDR3 DNA sequence: TGCGCCAGCAGCCAGAAGGCGGAGAGCTCCTACAATGAGCAGTTCTTC. It translates to CASSQKAESSYNEQFF.

V is TRBV4-1 and J is TRBJ2-7, with TRBD1 matching over 8 bases. The CDR3 is 15 amino acids. V gave up 1 base and J gave up 6 bases; unmatched junction bases: 8. The germline gives CDR1 MGHRA, CDR2 YSYEKL. CDR3 DNA: TGCGCCAGCAGCCAAGGAGCGGACAGGGTTAGCGAGCAGTACTTC. This codes for CASSQGADRVSEQYF.

The V gene is TRBV27, the J gene TRBJ1-1, with TRBD1 identical over 9 bases. With 6 bases clipped from V and 0 bases from J, the junction kept 11 bases outside the gene matches. The CDR3 consists of 17 residues. CDR1 is MNHEY and CDR2 is SMNVEV in the germline V gene (reference sequence). The DNA of the CDR3 is TGTGCCAGCAGGATAACAGGGGGCCGATCTATGAACACTGAAGCTTTCTTT. Translating gives CASRITGGRSMNTEAFF.

This chain connects TRBV4-1 to TRBJ2-1; 8 bases align to TRBD2. Germline CDR1 is MGHRA and CDR2 is YSYEKL. CDR3 length: 16 residues. The V and J ends lost 1 base and 8 bases, in that order; junction bases with no gene match: 10. CDR3 sequence: CASSQAGTRFADEQFF. CDR3 nucleotides: TGCGCCAGCAGCCAAGCCGGGACTAGGTTTGCCGATGAGCAGTTCTTC.

The rearrangement links TRBV29-1 to TRBJ1-1; D not resolved. The germline gives CDR1 SQVTM, CDR2 ANQGSEA. V shed 4 bases and J shed 3 bases, with 6 bases lying between them. The CDR3 is made up of 11 amino acids. The CDR3 here is CSVATHTEAFF. The CDR3 nucleotides read TGCAGCGTTGCGACCCACACTGAAGCTTTCTTT. The variable domain in full, completed from reference TRBV29-1 and TRBJ1-1, reads SAVISQKPSRDICQRGTSLTIQCQVDSQVTMMFWYRQQPGQSLTLIATANQGSEATYESGFVIDKFPISRPNLTFSTLTVSNMSPEDSSIYLCSVATHTEAFFGQGTRLTVV.

The rearrangement joins TRBV7-2 to TRBJ2-7, with unresolved D. The V gene lost 5 bases and the J gene lost 1 base, with 9 bases spanning the gap. CDR1 is SGHTA and CDR2 is FQGNSA in the germline V gene. The CDR3 has 13 amino acids. CDR3 bases: TGTGCCAGCAGCCTGGACGTATCCTACGAGCAGTACTTC. As protein: CASSLDVSYEQYF.

This chain joins TRBV5-5 and TRBJ2-1, with a tentative D call TRBD2 (5 bases). V lost 2 bases and J lost 6, with 12 bases in between. The V gene's germline CDR1 is SGHKS and CDR2 YYEKEE (reference sequence). The CDR3 loop spans 14 amino acids. CDR3 sequence: CASSLSGMVNEQFF. CDR3 DNA: TGTGCCAGCAGCTTATCCGGGATGGTCAATGAGCAGTTCTTC.